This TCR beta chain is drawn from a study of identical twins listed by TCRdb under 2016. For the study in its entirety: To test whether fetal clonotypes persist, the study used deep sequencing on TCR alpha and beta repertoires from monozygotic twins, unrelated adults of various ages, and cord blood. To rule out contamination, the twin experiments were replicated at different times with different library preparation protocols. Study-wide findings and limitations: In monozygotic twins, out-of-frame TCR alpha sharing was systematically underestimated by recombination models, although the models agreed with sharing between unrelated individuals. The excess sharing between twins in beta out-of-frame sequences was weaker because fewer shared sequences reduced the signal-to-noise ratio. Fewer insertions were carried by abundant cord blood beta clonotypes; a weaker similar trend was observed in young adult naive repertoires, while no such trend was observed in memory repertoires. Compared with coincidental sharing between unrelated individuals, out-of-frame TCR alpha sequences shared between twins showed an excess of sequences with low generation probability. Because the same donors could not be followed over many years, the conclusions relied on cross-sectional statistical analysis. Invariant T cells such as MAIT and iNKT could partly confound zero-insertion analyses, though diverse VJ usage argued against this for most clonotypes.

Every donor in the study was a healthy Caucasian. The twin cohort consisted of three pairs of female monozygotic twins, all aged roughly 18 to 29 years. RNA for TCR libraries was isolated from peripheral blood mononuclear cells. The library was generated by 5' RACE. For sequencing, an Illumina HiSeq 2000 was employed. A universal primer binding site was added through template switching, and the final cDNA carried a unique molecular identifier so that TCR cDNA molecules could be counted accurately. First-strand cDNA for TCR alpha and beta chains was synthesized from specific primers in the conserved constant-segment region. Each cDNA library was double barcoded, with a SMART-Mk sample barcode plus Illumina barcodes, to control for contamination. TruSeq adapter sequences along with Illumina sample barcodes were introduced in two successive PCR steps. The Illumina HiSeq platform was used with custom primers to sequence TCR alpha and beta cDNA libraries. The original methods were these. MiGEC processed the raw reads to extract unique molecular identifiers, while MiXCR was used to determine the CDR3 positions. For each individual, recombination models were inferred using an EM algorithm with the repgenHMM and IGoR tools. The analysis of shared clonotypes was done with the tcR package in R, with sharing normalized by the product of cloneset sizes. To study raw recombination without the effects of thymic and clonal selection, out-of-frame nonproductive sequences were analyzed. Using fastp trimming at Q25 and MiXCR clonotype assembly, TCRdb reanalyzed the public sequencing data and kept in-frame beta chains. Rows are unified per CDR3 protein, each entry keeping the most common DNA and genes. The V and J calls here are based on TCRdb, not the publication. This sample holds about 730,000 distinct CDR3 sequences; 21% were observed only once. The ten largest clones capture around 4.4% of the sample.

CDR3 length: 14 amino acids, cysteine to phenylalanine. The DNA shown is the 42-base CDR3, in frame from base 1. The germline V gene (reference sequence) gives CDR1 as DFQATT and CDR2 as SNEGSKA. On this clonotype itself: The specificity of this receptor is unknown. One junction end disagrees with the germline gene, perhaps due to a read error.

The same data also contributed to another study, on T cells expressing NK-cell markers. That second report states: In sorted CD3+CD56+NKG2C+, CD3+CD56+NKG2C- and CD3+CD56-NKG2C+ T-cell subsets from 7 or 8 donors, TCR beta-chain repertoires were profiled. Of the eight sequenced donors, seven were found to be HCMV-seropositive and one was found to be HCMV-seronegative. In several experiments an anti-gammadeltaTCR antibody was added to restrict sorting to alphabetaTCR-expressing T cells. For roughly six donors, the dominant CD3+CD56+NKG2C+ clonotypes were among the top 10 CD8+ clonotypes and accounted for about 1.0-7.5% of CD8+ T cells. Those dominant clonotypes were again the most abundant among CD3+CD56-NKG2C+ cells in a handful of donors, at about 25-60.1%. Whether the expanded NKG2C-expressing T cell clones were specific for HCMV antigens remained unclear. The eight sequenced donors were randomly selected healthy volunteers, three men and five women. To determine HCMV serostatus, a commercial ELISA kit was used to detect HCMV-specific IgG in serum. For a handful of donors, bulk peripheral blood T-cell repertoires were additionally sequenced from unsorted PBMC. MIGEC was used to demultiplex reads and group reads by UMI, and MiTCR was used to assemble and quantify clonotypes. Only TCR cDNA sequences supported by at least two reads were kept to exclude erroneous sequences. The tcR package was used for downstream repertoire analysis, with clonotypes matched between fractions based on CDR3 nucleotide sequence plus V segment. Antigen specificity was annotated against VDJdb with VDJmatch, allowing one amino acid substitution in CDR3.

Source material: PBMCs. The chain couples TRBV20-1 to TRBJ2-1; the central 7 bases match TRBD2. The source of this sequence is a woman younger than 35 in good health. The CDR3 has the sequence CSVTAASGYNQQFF. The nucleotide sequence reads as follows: TGCAGTGTCACGGCCGCTAGCGGATACAATCAGCAGTTCTTC.